The T cell receptor (beta chain) under discussion was sequenced for a study of blood T cell repertoires in COVID-19 (dated by TCRdb to the early 2020s). A note on the overall study: The collaborator samples originated in the United States, Italy and Spain and spanned the acute and convalescent phases of COVID-19. HLA class I and class II types, where available, came from metadata supplied by the sample provider rather than from assay-based typing. The samples were drawn from the first 160 participants of the ongoing ImmuneRACE study and from 1,254 subjects provided by 6 global collaborators. The repertoires were released in a freely available public database meant as a resource for research on the immune response to SARS-CoV-2. The prospective study material was composed of cDNA or gDNA derived from T cells, B-cell-depleted T cells, or PBMCs. A de-identified subject ID, COVID-19 status, age in years and sex were almost always included in the sample metadata. Deeply sampled blood TCRbeta repertoires from subjects exposed to, actively infected with, or recovered from COVID-19 were included in the dataset.

The immunoSEQ Assay, a bias-controlled multiplex PCR, was used to amplify TCRbeta CDR3 regions from genomic DNA. In the source study's methods: The number of nucleated cells in each sample was estimated from the amplification of reference gene primers within the assay. To quantify the absolute abundance of each unique TCRbeta CDR3 rearrangement, sequence reads were collapsed and filtered. For each sample, productive Simpson clonality was calculated as the square root of Simpson's diversity index over productive rearrangements. This is the immuneACCESS table as TCRdb keeps it, with only in-frame sequences that have V and J called. A part of the clones is gone; compared with another copy, unresolved V genes explain less than half, and the rest is unexplained. The V and J calls and the clone size are those of that table, but D and trimming were determined from the DNA. In this sample the table shows 120,000 to 150,000 clones, roughly 88% of which occur a single time. The ten largest clones capture around 8% of the sample.

The paper as a whole reports these results and caveats: The quantity of clinical and demographic metadata differed by source and by participant and was supplied without curation.

This clone has more than one count but fewer than ten. Its antigen is currently not known. No base quality values were provided; no much bigger clone lies one nucleotide off. Counted from cysteine to phenylalanine, this CDR3 has 17 amino acids. Just the 51-base CDR3 DNA is kept, in frame starting at base 1. One collaborating source in Seattle enrolled patients during active infection and followed them longitudinally through the course of disease. Collaborating institutions collected whole blood in K2EDTA tubes following their own protocols. For TCRbeta analysis, collaborators shipped samples in one of three forms: frozen whole blood, isolated PBMCs, or DNA extracted from either of those sample types.

Input material: peripheral blood. The clonotype was recovered from a woman between 55 and 75 years old with COVID-19, enrolled during active disease. The rearranged segments are TRBV21-1 and TRBJ1-1; the table's D call, TRBD1, was not checked against the DNA. TRBV21-1 is noted as a pseudogene. The DNA sequence follows: TGTGCCAGCAGTAGGTGGTACAAGGGGTGGGGGAACACTGAAGCTTTCTTT. It is translated as CASSRWYKGWGNTEAFF.